This TCR beta chain emerged from a study of vaccination effects on CD4 cells after COVID-19. Study details: After the second dose, samples were taken at median day 72.

TCRdb keeps only in-frame clones here, not all; method: immunoSEQ multiplex PCR. The sample consists of about 45,000 clones, roughly 72% of them appearing once. Following culture for ten to eleven days, CD4+ T cells were isolated. Each participant received a vaccine that was either BNT162b2 or mRNA-1273, given as two doses. Points on this clone: Antigen: not known.

This TCR was sampled from a human donor who received a COVID-19 vaccine. The sample here was CD4+ T cells from PBMCs cultured without peptide, taken after COVID-19 vaccination.

CDR3 region: CASSLFGPNTGELFF. The CDR3 DNA reads TGTGCCAGCAGCCTCTTTGGCCCGAACACCGGGGAGCTGTTTTTT. The chain is built from TRBV11-3 and TRBJ2-2; the D is unclear. V lost 5 bases, J lost 0 bases, and 10 bases lay in between. Germline lookup yields CDR1 SGHNT and CDR2 YENEEA. This CDR3 is built from 15 residues.